The next 5 T cell receptor beta chains were all read from a single sample in a study of molecular identifiers for immune sequencing clone quantification. One entry per CDR3 protein results from TCRdb running MiXCR on the PCR reads. The profile shows about 640,000 distinct CDR3 sequences, 15% to 20% of them singletons. The sequencing sample was made of naive CD8+ T cells from blood, with Jurkat cell RNA spiked in. As to subset: FACS-sorted CD8+CD4-CCR7+CD45RA+ naive T cells. The receptors derive from a human donor in good health. Some libraries in this study had Jurkat cell RNA spiked in.

This clonotype occurred a few times. This chain joins TRBV13 and TRBJ2-1, with TRBD2 matching 8 bases. J gave up 7 bases and V 4 bases, and 15 bases lay outside the gene matches. The CDR3 spans 17 residues. Per germline, CDR1 PRHDT and CDR2 FYEKMQ (reference sequence). CDR3 in amino acids: CASSSVEAGGHVNEQFF. The CDR3 DNA is TGTGCCAGCAGCTCCGTTGAGGCGGGGGGACATGTGAATGAGCAGTTCTTC. The full variable domain, completed using reference TRBV13 and TRBJ2-1, is AAGVIQSPRHLIKEKRETATLKCYPIPRHDTVYWYQQGPGQDPQFLISFYEKMQSDKGSIPDRFSAQQFSDYHSELNMSSLELGDSALYFCASSSVEAGGHVNEQFFGPGTRLTVL.

The genes are TRBV5-6 and TRBJ1-2, with 10 bases identical to TRBD1. From germline, CDR1 is SGHDT and CDR2 YYEEEE. With V trimmed by 5 bases and J by 8 bases, 6 bases remained unmatched. This CDR3 comprises 13 residues. In DNA form, the CDR3 reads TGTGCCAGCAGTTTCGGGACAGGGGAGGGCTACACCTTC. It translates to CASSFGTGEGYTF.

In the case of this clonotype: This may be a read error: a much more frequent sequence differs by one nucleotide. This rearrangement joins TRBV20-1 to TRBJ2-7; tentative D call: TRBD1 (6 bases). V was cut by 3 bases and J by 2 bases, with 17 bases left in between. The CDR3 consists of 15 residues. Germline V gives CDR1 DFQATT, CDR2 SNEGSKA (reference sequence). CDR3 nucleotide sequence: TGCAGTGCTAGTAGCCGGAACAGGGCGACCTACGAGCAGTACTTC. Its translation is CSASSRNRATYEQYF.

This clonotype was counted only a few times. The rearrangement links TRBV20-1 to TRBJ1-4, with unresolved D. V gave up 7 bases and J gave up 0 bases, with 6 bases separating them. Germline V lookup: CDR1 DFQATT, CDR2 SNEGSKA (reference sequence). The CDR3 spans 12 residues. The DNA for the CDR3 is TGCAGTGTCAGATCAACTAATGAAAAACTGTTTTTT. Encoded protein: CSVRSTNEKLFF.

This clonotype was recorded many times. The genes are TRBV12-3 or TRBV12-4 and TRBJ2-2, with D perhaps matching TRBD2 (6 bases). The CDR3 sequence is 17 residues long. Trimming took 5 bases from V and 0 from J, leaving 16 bases between them. The CDR3 loop is CASSLLLATANTGELFF. The DNA of the CDR3 is TGTGCCAGCAGTCTCCTGCTAGCGACAGCGAACACCGGGGAGCTGTTTTTT.